These 17 T cell receptor beta chains came from one sample sequenced in a study of blood T cell repertoires in COVID-19. Repertoires were generated with immunoSEQ multiplex PCR, while TCRdb's copy carries only in-frame clones and drops some. The table shows 210,000 or so clones, with over 70% occurring only once. Sequences were obtained from peripheral blood. Every receptor here comes from a man aged 50 or older with active or convalescent COVID-19.

The rearrangement links TRBV5-6 to TRBJ1-1, with D possibly being TRBD1 (5 bases). The CDR3 is made up of 17 amino acids. V lost 2 bases to trimming and J lost 7 bases, with 24 bases between them. Looked up from germline, CDR1 is SGHDT and CDR2 is YYEEEE. This CDR3 reads CASSFLRGRQRSFEAFF. The CDR3 DNA is TGTGCCAGCAGCTTCCTGCGCGGGAGACAGCGGAGTTTTGAAGCTTTCTTT. The full variable domain, its missing parts supplied by reference TRBV5-6 and TRBJ1-1, is DAGVTQSPTHLIKTRGQQVTLRCSPKSGHDTVSWYQQALGQGPQFIFQYYEEEERQRGNFPDRFSGHQFPNYSSELNVNALLLGDSALYLCASSFLRGRQRSFEAFFGQGTRLTVV.

This clone appeared a few times. The chain carries TRBV27 and TRBJ1-1; 9 nucleotides line up with TRBD1. The CDR3 is made up of 14 amino acids. Germline CDR1 MNHEY, CDR2 SMNVEV (reference sequence). After removal of 2 bases from V and 4 bases from J, the junction contained 2 bases not matched to a gene. As DNA, the CDR3 is TGTGCCAGCAGTTTAGGGACAGGGTTCACTGAAGCTTTCTTT. This encodes CASSLGTGFTEAFF.

J is TRBJ2-3 and V is TRBV10-1; TRBD2 matches at 12 bases. After removal of 4 bases from V and 2 bases from J, the junction contained 4 bases not matched to a gene. Germline-derived CDR1 and CDR2 are WNHNN and SYGVQD (reference sequence). The CDR3 has 16 amino acids. The CDR3 is CASSGRLAGDTDTQYF. The CDR3, as DNA: TGCGCCAGCAGTGGGAGACTAGCGGGAGACACAGATACGCAGTATTTT.

J is TRBJ1-4 and V is TRBV4-1, with a tentative D call TRBD1 (6 bases). Looked up from germline, CDR1 is MGHRA and CDR2 is YSYEKL. V was clipped by 2 bases and J by 8 bases, with 21 bases between them. This CDR3 spans 17 amino acids. CDR3 nucleotides: TGCGCCAGCAGCCAATGGGGAACCGGGACACCCGGCGAAAAACTGTTTTTT. Translating gives CASSQWGTGTPGEKLFF.

This clone was detected a few times. V and J are TRBV9 and TRBJ2-2; a weak D match, TRBD1 (5 bases). The germline gives CDR1 SGDLS, CDR2 YYNGEE. This CDR3 contains 16 residues. V dropped 0 bases and J dropped 0 bases, with 9 bases sitting between them. The CDR3 nucleotides read TGTGCCAGCAGCGTAGGGGTAGGGGCGAACACCGGGGAGCTGTTTTTT. Protein sequence: CASSVGVGANTGELFF.

This clone was seen a few times. The chain carries TRBV6-6 and TRBJ1-4; possibly TRBD1 for D (5 bases). CDR1 and CDR2 from the germline V gene are MNHNY and SVGAGI (reference sequence). The CDR3 consists of 13 residues. With 7 bases removed from V and 10 bases from J, the gap between germline ends came to 16 bases. In DNA, the CDR3 is TGTGCCAGCAAGGAGGGGAGTGGAGGAAAACTGTTTTTT. Its translation is CASKEGSGGKLFF.

This clone was seen ten or more times. This chain connects TRBV30 to TRBJ1-1; D not resolved. This CDR3 spans 13 amino acids. Trimming left V 1 base short and J 2 bases short, with 8 bases between. Germline assignment: CDR1 GTSNPN and CDR2 SVGIG (reference sequence). This CDR3 is CAWSEDFNTEAFF. In DNA, the CDR3 is TGTGCCTGGAGTGAGGACTTCAACACTGAAGCTTTCTTT.

The J gene is TRBJ2-7, the V gene TRBV29-1; possibly TRBD2 for D (7 bases). Germline loops: CDR1 SQVTM, CDR2 ANQGSEA. The V gene lost 6 bases and the J gene lost 6 bases, with 27 bases spanning the gap. The length of the CDR3 is 16 residues. The CDR3 nucleotides read TGCAGCGTCGCAAGGGGGGGACCTCTGGATTCGGGCGAGCAGTACTTC. This translates into CSVARGGPLDSGEQYF.

The rearrangement links TRBV7-2 to TRBJ2-7; D remains ambiguous. From germline, CDR1 is SGHTA and CDR2 FQGNSA. This CDR3 region has 14 residues. Trimming took 1 base from V and 2 from J, leaving 9 bases between them. The CDR3 is CASSLGPLTYEQYF. The CDR3 nucleotides are TGTGCCAGCAGCTTAGGTCCTTTAACCTACGAGCAGTACTTC. Supplemented by reference TRBV7-2 and TRBJ2-7, the full variable domain reads GAGVSQSPSNKVTEKGKDVELRCDPISGHTALYWYRQSLGQGLEFLIYFQGNSAPDKSGLPSDRFSAERTGGSVSTLTIQRTQQEDSAVYLCASSLGPLTYEQYFGPGTRLTVT.

V usage is TRBV20-1 and J usage is TRBJ1-4, with D possibly being TRBD1 (6 bases). This CDR3 is built from 17 residues. Germline V CDR1 and CDR2: DFQATT, SNEGSKA (reference sequence). V was trimmed by 3 bases and J by 2 bases, leaving 19 bases between them. The CDR3 here is CSASYLGGGQTNEKLFF. CDR3 coding DNA: TGCAGTGCTAGTTATCTAGGGGGGGGCCAGACTAATGAAAAACTGTTTTTT.

The V gene is TRBV7-8, the J gene TRBJ1-1; 9 bases align to TRBD1. The CDR3 sequence is 16 residues long. J gave up 0 bases and V 5 bases, and 7 bases lay outside the gene matches. CDR1 SGHVS and CDR2 FQNEAQ come from the germline V gene. The CDR3 reads CASSKDRGWVNTEAFF. Here the CDR3 DNA reads TGTGCCAGCAGCAAAGACAGGGGGTGGGTGAACACTGAAGCTTTCTTT.

J is TRBJ2-1 and V is TRBV19, with 9 bases aligning to TRBD2. Germline loops: CDR1 LNHDA, CDR2 SQIVND (reference sequence). With V trimmed by 5 bases and J by 8 bases, 13 bases remained unmatched. The CDR3 is made up of 16 amino acids. CDR3 bases: TGTGCCAGTAGTCCCCTGCAGGAACGCGGGAGGGATGAGCAGTTCTTC. Translating it yields CASSPLQERGRDEQFF.

The chain recombines TRBV28 with TRBJ2-7, with TRBD1 identical over 10 bases. This CDR3 has 15 residues. Germline CDR1 reads MDHEN; CDR2 reads SYDVKM. J lost 5 bases, V lost 6 bases, and 10 bases had no gene match. CDR3 amino acids: CASSRDRGLLHEQYF. DNA for the CDR3: TGTGCCAGCAGCCGGGACAGGGGTCTCCTCCACGAGCAGTACTTC.

The rearrangement links TRBV4-1 to TRBJ1-2; weak D call: TRBD1 (6 bases). This CDR3 region has 16 residues. Trimming removed 0 bases from V and 1 base from J, with 12 bases in between. Looked up from germline, CDR1 is MGHRA and CDR2 is YSYEKL. The CDR3 loop is CASSQEATGLNYGYTF. CDR3 DNA: TGCGCCAGCAGCCAAGAGGCTACAGGGCTTAACTATGGCTACACCTTC.

The chain has TRBV19 and TRBJ2-1; 9 bases agree with TRBD1. Germline trimming cut 1 base from V and 7 bases from J; bases unmatched to any gene: 5. This CDR3 region has 15 residues. The V gene's germline CDR1 is LNHDA and CDR2 SQIVND (reference sequence). Here the CDR3 DNA reads TGTGCCAGTAGTATAGGCGGGACAGGGAGTAATGAGCAGTTCTTC. It is translated as CASSIGGTGSNEQFF.

The genes are TRBV9 and TRBJ1-1, with D maybe TRBD1 (6 bases). This CDR3 spans 15 amino acids. CDR1 and CDR2 (germline): SGDLS, YYNGEE. With 1 base removed from V and 7 bases from J, the gap between germline ends came to 17 bases. Written as DNA, the CDR3 is TGTGCCAGCAGCGTAATTCAGGGGCAGGTTGGTGAAGCTTTCTTT. Translation gives CASSVIQGQVGEAFF.

The rearrangement uses TRBV25-1 and TRBJ1-4; 7 bases line up with TRBD1. Trimming cost V 3 bases and J 7 bases; bases outside gene matches: 11. Per germline, CDR1 MGHDK and CDR2 SYGVNS. The CDR3 consists of 16 residues. The CDR3 DNA sequence: TGTGCCAGCAGTGACGGCTTGACAGGGCCCCTTGAAAAACTGTTTTTT. It codes for CASSDGLTGPLEKLFF.